Listed below are T cell receptor beta chains from one sample, sequenced in a study of shared clonotypes between healthy human individuals. Libraries were prepared by immunoSEQ multiplex PCR; TCRdb keeps only in-frame clonotypes and omits some of them. The sample yields some 1.4 million clones, approximately 96% seen once. The sequenced sample was naive CD4+ T cells sorted from blood. These receptors were obtained from a man aged 30 to 39 in good health. CDR3s include the opening cysteine and the closing phenylalanine or tryptophan. D genes are given only for firm matches. Size values are once, few and many counts, or a class for expanded clones, and some rows have none.

DNA	CDR3	V	J	size	D
TGTGCCAGCAGTTTAAAGGACGGGACAGGGGAGGATTTCTTT	CASSLKDGTGEDFF	TRBV28	TRBJ1-1	-	TRBD1
TGTGCCAGCAGGACAACTAGCGGGAGGGCCTGGGAGACCCAGTACTTC	CASRTTSGRAWETQYF	TRBV2	TRBJ2-5	-	TRBD2
TGTGCCAGCAGTGTGGGACCGACGCAAGATACGCAGTATTTT	CASSVGPTQDTQYF	TRBV28	TRBJ2-3	-	-
TGCGCCAGCAGTGATTCAGAGACCCAGTACTTC	CASSDSETQYF	TRBV10-1	TRBJ2-5	-	-
TGCAGCGTTAGTGGGAGGTACGAGCAGTACTTC	CSVSGRYEQYF	TRBV29-1	TRBJ2-7	-	-
TGTGCCAGCAGAGGAGACAGGGGATATCAGCCCCAGCATTTT	CASRGDRGYQPQHF	TRBV2	TRBJ1-5	-	TRBD1
TGTGCCAGCAGCTTAAGGGGGCTTGGAGAGACCCAGTACTTC	CASSLRGLGETQYF	TRBV7-2	TRBJ2-5	-	TRBD1
TGTGCCAGCACGTCACCGAACACCGGGGAGCTGTTTTTT	CASTSPNTGELFF	TRBV28	TRBJ2-2	-	-
TGTGCCAGCAGCTTAGTACCCTTTAATGAAAAACTGTTTTTT	CASSLVPFNEKLFF	TRBV7-2	TRBJ1-4	-	-
TGTGCCAGCAGCGTAGCGGGCAACTACAATGAGCAGTTCTTC	CASSVAGNYNEQFF	TRBV5-6	TRBJ2-1	-	TRBD2
TGTGCCAGCAGCTGGACAGGGTTAAACATCTACGAGCAGTACTTC	CASSWTGLNIYEQYF	TRBV5-5	TRBJ2-7	-	TRBD1
TGCGCCAGCAGCACGGGACTAGCGGGAGGTAACAATGATGAGCAGTTCTTC	CASSTGLAGGNNDEQFF	TRBV5-1	TRBJ2-1	-	TRBD2
TGTGCCAGCAGCTTGGGGCTCAGCATAAGCACAGATACGCAGTATTTT	CASSLGLSISTDTQYF	TRBV5-8	TRBJ2-3	-	-
TGTGCCAGCAGCGTAGTGAGGGGGGCAGGTGAGCAGTTCTTC	CASSVVRGAGEQFF	TRBV9	TRBJ2-1	once	-
TGTGCCAGCAGCAAGGCGGGGGCCGATCAGCCCCAGCATTTT	CASSKAGADQPQHF	TRBV9	TRBJ1-5	-	-
TGTGCCAGCAGCTTGGCAGGCCCCTACGAGCAGTACTTC	CASSLAGPYEQYF	TRBV7-8	TRBJ2-7	-	-
TGTGCCCGGACAGGGGTGAACACTGAAGCTTTCTTT	CARTGVNTEAFF	TRBV30	TRBJ1-1	-	TRBD1
TGTGCCAGCAGCCAAGTGTCCAGGGATGAGCAGTTCTTC	CASSQVSRDEQFF	TRBV14	TRBJ2-1	-	-
TGCAGTGCTGAACCTGGCTACACCTTC	CSAEPGYTF	TRBV20-1	TRBJ1-2	-	-
TGTGCCAGCAGTATTACAGCCCACTCTGGAAACACCATATATTTT	CASSITAHSGNTIYF	TRBV5-8	TRBJ1-3	-	-
TGTGCCAGTATTCCTACAAGGGGAAGTGGGCAGCCCCAGCATTTT	CASIPTRGSGQPQHF	TRBV19	TRBJ1-5	-	-
TGTGCCAGCAGCTTGGTACAGGATCTAGCCAAAAACATTCAGTACTTC	CASSLVQDLAKNIQYF	TRBV5-6	TRBJ2-4	-	-
TGTGCCAGCAGCCCATTGACTAGCGGGAGACCAAACTACAATGAGCAGTTCTTC	CASSPLTSGRPNYNEQFF	TRBV28	TRBJ2-1	-	TRBD2
TGCAGCGTTGATGGGGTCGCTGGCCGACCCTGGACCAGACACACTGAAGCTTTCTTT	CSVDGVAGRPWTRHTEAFF	TRBV29-1	TRBJ1-1	-	-
TGTGCCAGCAGTGAGCTAGCGGGAGCTTTTGCTGAGCAGTTCTTC	CASSELAGAFAEQFF	TRBV6-1	TRBJ2-1	-	TRBD2
TGTGCCAGCAGCTCCACCGGGACTAGCGTCTACGAGCAGTACTTC	CASSSTGTSVYEQYF	TRBV7-9	TRBJ2-7	-	TRBD2
TGTGCCAGTAGAGCGGGTCCGGCAACTGGGGCCAACGTCCTGACTTTC	CASRAGPATGANVLTF	TRBV19	TRBJ2-6	-	-
TGTGCCAGCAGCTCCGGACACCCGAGCTCCTACAATGAGCAGTTCTTC	CASSSGHPSSYNEQFF	TRBV5-4	TRBJ2-1	-	-
TGTGCCAGCAGCTTGCCAGGGGAGTTTCATGGCTACACCTTC	CASSLPGEFHGYTF	TRBV5-4	TRBJ1-2	-	-
TGTGCCAGCAGCCTTTACTTGGCCGGGGAGCTGTTTTTT	CASSLYLAGELFF	TRBV6-1	TRBJ2-2	-	-
TGTGCCAGCAGCCAAGCCCCGAACACTGAAGCTTTCTTT	CASSQAPNTEAFF	TRBV14	TRBJ1-1	few	-
TGTGCCAGTAGTAGGGGACAGGGGACCTACGAGCAGTACTTC	CASSRGQGTYEQYF	TRBV19	TRBJ2-7	-	TRBD1
TGCGCCAGCAGCCGCGGACTAGCGGGAGCTTCCCCCTACGAGCAGTACTTC	CASSRGLAGASPYEQYF	TRBV5-1	TRBJ2-7	-	TRBD2
TGTGCCAGCAGTTCCACATATACAGCTTTCTTT	CASSSTYTAFF	TRBV28	TRBJ1-1	-	-
TGTGCCAGCAGCTTATATTTAGGGCAATCGTACGAGCAGTACTTC	CASSLYLGQSYEQYF	TRBV11-1	TRBJ2-7	-	-
TGTGCCAGCAGTGAGAACATCTACAATGAGCAGTTCTTC	CASSENIYNEQFF	TRBV6-1	TRBJ2-1	once	-
TGTGCCAGTAGTATTCCCCTGGGACAGGGGTTTAGTAATCAGCCCCAGCATTTT	CASSIPLGQGFSNQPQHF	TRBV19	TRBJ1-5	-	TRBD1
TGTGCCAGCAGCCAAGCATTAGGAGGTGCTACAGATACGCAGTATTTT	CASSQALGGATDTQYF	TRBV14	TRBJ2-3	-	-
TGTGCCACCCCCAGGGGGGGGCTCTCTGGAAACACCATATATTTT	CATPRGGLSGNTIYF	TRBV7-2	TRBJ1-3	-	TRBD1
TGTGCCACCAGCAGAGTAAGGGAGGATACCGGGGAGCTGTTTTTT	CATSRVREDTGELFF	TRBV15	TRBJ2-2	-	-
TGTGCCAGCAGCCCTCTGACAGGGGGACTCCGCTCTGGAAACACCATATATTTT	CASSPLTGGLRSGNTIYF	TRBV9	TRBJ1-3	-	TRBD1
TGTGCCAGCCCCTTAGAGTCCAGCACTACCTACGAGCAGTACTTC	CASPLESSTTYEQYF	TRBV6-5	TRBJ2-7	-	-
TGTGCCAGCTCACCAAGGAGGACTCACGAGACCCAGTACTTC	CASSPRRTHETQYF	TRBV18	TRBJ2-5	-	-